These 21 T cell receptor beta chains originate from one sample sequenced in a study of blood T cell repertoires in COVID-19. Libraries were prepared by immunoSEQ multiplex PCR; TCRdb keeps only in-frame clonotypes and omits some of them. The sample yields over 150,000 clones, around 83% seen once. The sample consisted of peripheral blood. Receptors originate from a woman aged 55-70 years with COVID-19, enrolled during active disease.

The rearrangement uses TRBV6-5 and TRBJ1-5; D gene ambiguous. V was trimmed by 5 bases and J by 7 bases, leaving 18 bases between them. CDR3 size: 15 residues. The germline CDR1 and CDR2 sequences are MNHEY and SVGAGI. CDR3 coding DNA: TGTGCCAGCAGTCCTCTAGGTCGCCTCTCCCAGCCCCAGCATTTT. Translated, it gives CASSPLGRLSQPQHF.

This sequence joins TRBV24-1 and TRBJ1-2; D possibly corresponds to TRBD1 (5 bases). CDR1 and CDR2 (germline): KGHDR, SFDVKD. V lost 6 bases, J lost 6 bases, and 16 bases lay in between. The CDR3 is made up of 14 amino acids. The CDR3 nucleotides are TGTGCCACCAGTCCTTCAGCAGGGAAGGATGGCTACACCTTC. It codes for CATSPSAGKDGYTF.

This chain joins TRBV2 and TRBJ1-2; 8 bases fit TRBD1. Germline-derived CDR1 and CDR2 are SNHLY and FYNNEI. V was clipped by 4 bases and J by 8 bases; unmatched bases: 9. The CDR3 has 14 amino acids. CDR3 sequence (DNA): TGTGCCAGCAGTGGCACCAGGGGGCCGGGGGGCTACACCTTC. It encodes CASSGTRGPGGYTF.

As DNA, the CDR3 is TGTGCCAGCAGCTCCTTAGCGGGGGGGCGAGGGAATGAGCAGTTCTTC. Residues: CASSSLAGGRGNEQFF. V usage is TRBV11-2 and J usage is TRBJ2-1; 11 nucleotides agree with TRBD2. Germline V gene lookup returns CDR1 SGHAT and CDR2 FQNNGV. The CDR3 has 16 amino acids. V shed 4 bases, J shed 7 bases, and the junction held 9 bases outside the gene matches.

The genes are TRBV10-3 and TRBJ1-5; D unclear. Trimming stripped 0 bases from V and 6 bases from J, with 9 bases between. Germline assignment: CDR1 ENHRY and CDR2 SYGVKD. There are 14 residues in the CDR3. The CDR3 sequence: CAISESGLTQPQHF. The CDR3 DNA sequence: TGTGCCATCAGTGAGTCGGGCCTAACTCAGCCCCAGCATTTT.

CDR3 residues: CSVRPAGSSYEQYF. The CDR3 region has the DNA TGCAGCGTTCGCCCAGCGGGGAGCTCCTACGAGCAGTACTTC. The chain links TRBV29-1 to TRBJ2-7; 7 bases map to TRBD2. Germline V gene data show CDR1 as SQVTM and CDR2 as ANQGSEA. J lost 0 bases, V lost 5 bases, and 7 bases had no gene match. CDR3 length: 14 residues.

This chain links TRBV19 with TRBJ1-1, with 9 bases matching TRBD1. V dropped 6 bases and J dropped 5; count of bases not matched to a gene: 13. The CDR3 runs to 16 residues. In germline, CDR1 is LNHDA, CDR2 SQIVND (reference sequence). CDR3 in amino acids: CASRRTRDRADTEAFF. DNA of the CDR3: TGTGCCAGTAGACGTACTAGGGACAGGGCGGATACTGAAGCTTTCTTT.

This chain links TRBV7-2 with TRBJ2-7, with TRBD1 identical over 10 bases. Trimming at V came to 5 bases and at J to 2 bases, leaving 6 bases not matched to a gene. The CDR3 totals 15 residues. Germline V CDR1 and CDR2: SGHTA, FQGNSA. The CDR3 sequence: CASSPDRGLPYEQYF. The CDR3 DNA sequence: TGTGCCAGCAGCCCCGACAGGGGGCTTCCCTACGAGCAGTACTTC.

The genes are TRBV10-1 and TRBJ2-1; 11 nucleotides agree with TRBD2. This CDR3 has 14 amino acids. V dropped 4 bases and J dropped 6; count of bases not matched to a gene: 2. CDR1 is WNHNN and CDR2 is SYGVQD in the germline V gene (reference sequence). CDR3 in DNA: TGCGCCAGCAGTGGTAGCGGGGGGGTCAATGAGCAGTTCTTC. It yields the protein CASSGSGGVNEQFF.

CDR3 nucleotides: TGTGCCAGCAGCTTAGGCCTAGCGGTCACAGATACGCAGTATTTT. Translated, it gives CASSLGLAVTDTQYF. J is TRBJ2-3 and V is TRBV7-3, with TRBD2 matching 7 bases. The CDR3 loop spans 15 amino acids. CDR1 is SGHTA and CDR2 is FQGTGA in the germline V gene. J gave up 2 bases and V 2 bases, and 4 bases lay outside the gene matches.

This rearrangement joins TRBV5-4 to TRBJ1-4, with D perhaps matching TRBD1 (6 bases). Germline CDR1 is SGHNT and CDR2 is YYREEE (reference sequence). V shed 5 bases and J shed 1 base, with 12 bases lying between them. This CDR3 is built from 15 residues. Written as DNA, the CDR3 is TGTGCCAGCAGTTTTAAAGGGGGAACTAATGAAAAACTGTTTTTT. Protein: CASSFKGGTNEKLFF.

The V call is TRBV7-8, the J call TRBJ1-4, with D unresolved. The CDR3 runs to 15 residues. With 1 base removed from V and 8 bases from J, the gap between germline ends came to 14 bases. Germline V CDR1 and CDR2: SGHVS, FQNEAQ. The CDR3 DNA reads TGTGCCAGCAGCTTAGAAGAGCCCCCGCGGGAAAAACTGTTTTTT. This sequence encodes CASSLEEPPREKLFF.

J is TRBJ2-1 and V is TRBV10-3; maybe TRBD2 (5 bases). CDR1 and CDR2 from the germline V gene are ENHRY and SYGVKD. The CDR3 loop spans 14 amino acids. V lost 6 bases, J lost 8 bases, and 17 bases lay in between. For the CDR3, the DNA is TGTGCCATCAGCTTGTCTGAGGGTCGAGATGAGCAGTTCTTC. It yields the protein CAISLSEGRDEQFF.

This chain connects TRBV5-6 to TRBJ1-3, with D perhaps TRBD1 (6 bases). The CDR3 covers 16 residues. V gave up 3 bases and J gave up 2 bases, with 15 bases separating them. Germline CDR1 is SGHDT and CDR2 is YYEEEE. CDR3: CASSWGQGNAGNTIYF. The DNA for the CDR3 is TGTGCCAGCAGCTGGGGGCAGGGAAACGCTGGAAACACCATATATTTT.

This chain connects TRBV15 to TRBJ1-1, with D unclear. The CDR3 runs 16 residues. Germline V gene data show CDR1 as LNHNV and CDR2 as YYDKDF (reference sequence). V was pared by 3 bases and J by 1 base, with 15 bases between. The CDR3 DNA reads as TGTGCCACCAGCAGCGGTGCGGGAATGGGGAACACTGAAGCTTTCTTT. It specifies CATSSGAGMGNTEAFF.

This clone was recorded once. DNA of the CDR3: TGTGCCAGCAGTGACGCGACAGGGAGCGGCTACACCTTC. Translated, it gives CASSDATGSGYTF. V and J are TRBV6-1 and TRBJ1-2; TRBD1 matches at 7 bases. Germline values: CDR1 MNHNS, CDR2 SASEGT. J gave up 8 bases and V 3 bases, and 6 bases lay outside the gene matches. The CDR3 spans 13 residues.

V gene TRBV5-5 combines with J gene TRBJ1-5; 9 bases align to TRBD1. V trimming: 2 bases; J trimming: 9 bases; junction bases outside the gene matches: 12. From germline, CDR1 is SGHKS and CDR2 YYEKEE (reference sequence). This CDR3 comprises 16 residues. CDR3 in amino acids: CASSFSSGQGSRPQHF. The CDR3 DNA reads TGTGCCAGCAGCTTTAGTTCCGGACAGGGGAGCCGGCCCCAGCATTTT.

The V gene is TRBV5-5, the J gene TRBJ1-1; possible D gene TRBD1, 5 bases. In germline, CDR1 is SGHKS, CDR2 YYEKEE (reference sequence). Between the trimmed V and J ends, which lost 2 bases and 5 bases, there was a span of 13 bases. This CDR3 is 14 amino acids long. CDR3 sequence reads: CASSFVGGVTEAFF. The DNA for the CDR3 is TGTGCCAGCAGCTTCGTCGGGGGGGTTACTGAAGCTTTCTTT. The full variable domain, its missing parts supplied by reference TRBV5-5 and TRBJ1-1, is DAGVTQSPTHLIKTRGQQVTLRCSPISGHKSVSWYQQVLGQGPQFIFQYYEKEERGRGNFPDRFSARQFPNYSSELNVNALLLGDSALYLCASSFVGGVTEAFFGQGTRLTVV.

The V gene is TRBV11-2, the J gene TRBJ2-5; D remains ambiguous. Trimming removed 1 base at V and 1 base at J, with 7 bases between. The CDR3 spans 14 residues. Germline V lookup: CDR1 SGHAT, CDR2 FQNNGV. In DNA, the CDR3 is TGTGCCAGCAGCTTAGGGAGACTCCAAGAGACCCAGTACTTC. Protein product: CASSLGRLQETQYF.

This clone has a single count. The rearrangement joins TRBV6-5 to TRBJ2-1; 11 bases are shared with TRBD2. Germline values: CDR1 MNHEY, CDR2 SVGAGI. This CDR3 spans 15 amino acids. Trimming removed 6 bases from V and 7 bases from J; junction bases left unmatched: 8. DNA for the CDR3: TGTGCCAGCAGCCCCCTAGCGGGGGGCGGGAATGAGCAGTTCTTC. Translation gives CASSPLAGGGNEQFF.

The CDR3 nucleotides are TGTGCCAGCAGCTTCAACAGGGTGAACACTGAAGCTTTCTTT. Translated, it gives CASSFNRVNTEAFF. The J gene is TRBJ1-1, the V gene TRBV5-5, with D possibly TRBD1 on 6 matching bases. The CDR3 has 14 residues. Trimming left V 2 bases short and J 0 bases short, with 8 bases between. In germline, CDR1 is SGHKS, CDR2 YYEKEE (reference sequence).